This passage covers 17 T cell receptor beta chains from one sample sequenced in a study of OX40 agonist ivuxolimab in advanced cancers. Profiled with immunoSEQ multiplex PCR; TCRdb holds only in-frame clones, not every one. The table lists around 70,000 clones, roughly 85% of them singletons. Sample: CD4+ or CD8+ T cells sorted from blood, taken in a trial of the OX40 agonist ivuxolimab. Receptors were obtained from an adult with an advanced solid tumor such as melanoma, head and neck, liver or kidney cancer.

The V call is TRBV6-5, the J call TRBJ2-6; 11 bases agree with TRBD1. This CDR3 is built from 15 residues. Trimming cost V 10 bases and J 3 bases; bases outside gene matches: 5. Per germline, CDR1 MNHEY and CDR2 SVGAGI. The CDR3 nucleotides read TGTGCCACCCGGGACAGGGGGTTTGGGGCCAACGTCCTGACTTTC. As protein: CATRDRGFGANVLTF.

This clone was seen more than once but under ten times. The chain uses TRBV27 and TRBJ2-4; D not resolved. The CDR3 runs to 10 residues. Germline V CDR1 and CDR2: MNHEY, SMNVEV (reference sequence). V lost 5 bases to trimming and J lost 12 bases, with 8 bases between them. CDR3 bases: TGTGCCAGCAGTCCCCATCCTCAGTACTTC. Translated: CASSPHPQYF.

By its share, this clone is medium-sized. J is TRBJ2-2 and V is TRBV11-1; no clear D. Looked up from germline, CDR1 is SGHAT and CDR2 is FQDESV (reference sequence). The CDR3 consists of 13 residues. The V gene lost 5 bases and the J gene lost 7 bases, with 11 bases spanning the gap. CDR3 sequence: CASSPDPYGELFF. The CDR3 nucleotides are TGTGCCAGCAGCCCGGACCCTTACGGGGAGCTGTTTTTT.

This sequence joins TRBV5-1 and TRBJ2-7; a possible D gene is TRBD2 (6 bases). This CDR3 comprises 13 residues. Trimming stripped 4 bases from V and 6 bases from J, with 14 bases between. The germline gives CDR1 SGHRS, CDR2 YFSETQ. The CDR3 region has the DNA TGCGCCAGCAGCCTAACGGGACTCTTCGAGCAGTACTTC. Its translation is CASSLTGLFEQYF. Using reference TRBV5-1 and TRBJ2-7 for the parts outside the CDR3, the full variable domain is KAGVTQTPRYLIKTRGQQVTLSCSPISGHRSVSWYQQTPGQGLQFLFEYFSETQRNKGNFPGRFSGRQFSNSRSEMNVSTLELGDSALYLCASSLTGLFEQYFGPGTRLTVT.

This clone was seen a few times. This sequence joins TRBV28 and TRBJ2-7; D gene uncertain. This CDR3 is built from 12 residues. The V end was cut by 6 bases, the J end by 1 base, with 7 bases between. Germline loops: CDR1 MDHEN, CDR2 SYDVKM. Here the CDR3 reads CASRGSSYEQYF. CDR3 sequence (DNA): TGTGCCAGCAGGGGCAGTTCCTACGAGCAGTACTTC.

The CDR3 is CASSSTGDYGYTF. CDR3 nucleotides: TGTGCCAGCAGTTCTACAGGTGACTATGGCTACACCTTC. This chain links TRBV27 with TRBJ1-2; weak D call: TRBD1 (5 bases). CDR1 is MNHEY, CDR2 SMNVEV, per germline (reference sequence). Trimming took 4 bases from V and 3 from J, leaving 9 bases between them. The length of the CDR3 is 13 residues.

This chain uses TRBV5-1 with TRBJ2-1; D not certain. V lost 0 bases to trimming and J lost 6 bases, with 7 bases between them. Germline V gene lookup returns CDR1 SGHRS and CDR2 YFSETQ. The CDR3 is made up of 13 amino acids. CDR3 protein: CASSLEGLNEQFF. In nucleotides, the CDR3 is TGCGCCAGCAGCTTGGAAGGGCTCAATGAGCAGTTCTTC.

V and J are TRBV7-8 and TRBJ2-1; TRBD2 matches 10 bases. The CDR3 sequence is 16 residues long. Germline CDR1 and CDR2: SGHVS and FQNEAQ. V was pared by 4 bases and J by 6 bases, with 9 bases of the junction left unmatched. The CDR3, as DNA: TGTGCCAGCAGCTACCCCGGGACTAGCGCCCGCAATGAGCAGTTCTTC. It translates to CASSYPGTSARNEQFF.

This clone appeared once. The CDR3 bases are TGTGCCAGCAGTTTCCCCCGGGACTACTACGAGCAGTACTTC. Its protein product is CASSFPRDYYEQYF. This chain connects TRBV2 to TRBJ2-7, with 7 bases aligning to TRBD2. The CDR3 has 14 amino acids. The germline V gene has CDR1 SNHLY and CDR2 FYNNEI. V shed 5 bases, J shed 3 bases, and the junction held 7 bases outside the gene matches.

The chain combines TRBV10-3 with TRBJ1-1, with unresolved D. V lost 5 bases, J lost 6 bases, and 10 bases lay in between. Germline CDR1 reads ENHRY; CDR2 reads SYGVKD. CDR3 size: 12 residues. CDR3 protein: CAISRFSSEAFF. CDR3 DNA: TGTGCCATCAGTAGGTTTTCCTCTGAAGCTTTCTTT.

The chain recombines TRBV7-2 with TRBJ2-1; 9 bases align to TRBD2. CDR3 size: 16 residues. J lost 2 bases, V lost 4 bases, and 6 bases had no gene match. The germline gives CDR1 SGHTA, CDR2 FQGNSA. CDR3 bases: TGTGCCAGCAGCTCTTGGGAGCGGGGGGCCTACAATGAGCAGTTCTTC. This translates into CASSSWERGAYNEQFF.

The CDR3 sequence: CASSLDAGAPTYEQYF. DNA of the CDR3: TGCGCCAGCAGCTTGGACGCGGGGGCTCCAACCTACGAGCAGTACTTC. The rearrangement links TRBV5-1 to TRBJ2-7, with a weak D call TRBD2 (7 bases). Germline CDR1 reads SGHRS; CDR2 reads YFSETQ. The CDR3 length is 16 residues. V gave up 0 bases and J gave up 2 bases, with 15 bases separating them.

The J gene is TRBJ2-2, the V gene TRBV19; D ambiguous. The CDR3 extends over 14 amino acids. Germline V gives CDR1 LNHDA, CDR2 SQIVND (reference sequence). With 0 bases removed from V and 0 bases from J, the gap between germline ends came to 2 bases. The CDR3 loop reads CASSIDPNTGELFF. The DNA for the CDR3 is TGTGCCAGTAGTATAGACCCGAACACCGGGGAGCTGTTTTTT.

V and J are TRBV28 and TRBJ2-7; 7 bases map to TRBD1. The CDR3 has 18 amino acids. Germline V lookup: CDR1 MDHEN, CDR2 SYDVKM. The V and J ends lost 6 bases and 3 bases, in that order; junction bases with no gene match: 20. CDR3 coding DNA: TGTGCCAGCAGCTTTGTGGTTGGACAGGCCAATCCTTTCTACGAGCAGTACTTC. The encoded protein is CASSFVVGQANPFYEQYF.

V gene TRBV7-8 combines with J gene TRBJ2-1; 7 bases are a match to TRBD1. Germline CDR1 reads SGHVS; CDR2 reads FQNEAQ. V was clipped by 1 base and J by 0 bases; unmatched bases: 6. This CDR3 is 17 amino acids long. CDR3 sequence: CASSLGTGLGSYNEQFF. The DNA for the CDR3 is TGTGCCAGCAGCTTAGGGACAGGTCTAGGCTCCTACAATGAGCAGTTCTTC.

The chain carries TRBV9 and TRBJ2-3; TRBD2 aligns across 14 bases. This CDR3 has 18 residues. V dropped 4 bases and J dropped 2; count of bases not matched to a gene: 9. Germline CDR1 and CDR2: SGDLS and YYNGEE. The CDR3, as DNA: TGTGCCAGCAGCCTTAGGACTAGCGGGGGGCGGTACACAGATACGCAGTATTTT. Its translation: CASSLRTSGGRYTDTQYF.

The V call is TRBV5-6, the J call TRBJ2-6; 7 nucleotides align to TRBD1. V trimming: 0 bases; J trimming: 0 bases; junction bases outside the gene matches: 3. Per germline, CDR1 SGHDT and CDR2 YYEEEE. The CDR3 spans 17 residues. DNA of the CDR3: TGTGCCAGCAGCTTGGAGTGGACAGGCTCTGGGGCCAACGTCCTGACTTTC. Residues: CASSLEWTGSGANVLTF.